Listed below are T cell receptor beta chains from one sample, sequenced in a study of OX40 agonist ivuxolimab in advanced cancers. The assay was immunoSEQ multiplex PCR, and TCRdb's table has in-frame clones only and misses some. The sample records under 70,000 clones, around 90% being singletons. Sample: CD4+ or CD8+ T cells sorted from blood, taken in a trial of the OX40 agonist ivuxolimab. The receptors come from an adult with an advanced solid tumor such as melanoma, head and neck, liver or kidney cancer. CDR3s include the opening cysteine and the closing phenylalanine or tryptophan. Fields, in order: V gene, D gene, clone size, J gene, CDR3 protein, CDR3 DNA. D genes are given only for firm matches. The size field is filled for only some rows; it gives once, few, many or a size class.

v_gene: TRBV11-3; d_gene: .; abundance: .; j_gene: TRBJ1-4; CDR3aa: CASSLSGPNEKLFF; CDR3nt: TGTGCCAGCAGCTTATCAGGGCCGAATGAAAAACTGTTTTTT
v_gene: TRBV11-2; d_gene: .; abundance: once; j_gene: TRBJ1-2; CDR3aa: CASSLGSVNYGYTF; CDR3nt: TGTGCCAGCAGCTTAGGCAGTGTCAACTATGGCTACACCTTC
v_gene: TRBV5-1; d_gene: TRBD1; abundance: .; j_gene: TRBJ1-5; CDR3aa: CASSPGQGGQPQHF; CDR3nt: TGCGCCAGCAGCCCGGGACAGGGTGGGCAGCCCCAGCATTTT
v_gene: TRBV4-1; d_gene: TRBD1; abundance: .; j_gene: TRBJ2-3; CDR3aa: CASSRTGGADTQYF; CDR3nt: TGCGCCAGCAGCAGGACAGGGGGCGCAGATACGCAGTATTTT
v_gene: TRBV6-1; d_gene: .; abundance: many; j_gene: TRBJ1-1; CDR3aa: CASNKRGATEAFF; CDR3nt: TGTGCCAGCAATAAAAGGGGGGCCACTGAAGCTTTCTTT
v_gene: TRBV19; d_gene: .; abundance: .; j_gene: TRBJ1-5; CDR3aa: CASSIVGTLSQPQHF; CDR3nt: TGTGCCAGTAGTATAGTAGGGACTTTAAGCCAGCCCCAGCATTTT
v_gene: TRBV7-9; d_gene: TRBD1; abundance: .; j_gene: TRBJ2-7; CDR3aa: CASSPGQALMGYF; CDR3nt: TGTGCCAGCAGCCCCGGACAGGCTTTAATGGGGTACTTC
v_gene: TRBV27; d_gene: .; abundance: .; j_gene: TRBJ1-6; CDR3aa: CASSLITGRLNSPLHF; CDR3nt: TGTGCCAGCAGTTTAATAACAGGGCGCCTGAATTCACCCCTCCACTTT
v_gene: TRBV5-6; d_gene: .; abundance: .; j_gene: TRBJ2-5; CDR3aa: CASSLARGRQETQYF; CDR3nt: TGTGCCAGCAGCTTGGCCAGGGGCAGACAAGAGACCCAGTACTTC
v_gene: TRBV5-1; d_gene: .; abundance: few; j_gene: TRBJ2-7; CDR3aa: CASSLESFYEQYF; CDR3nt: TGCGCCAGCAGCTTGGAAAGCTTCTACGAGCAGTACTTC
v_gene: TRBV28; d_gene: .; abundance: .; j_gene: TRBJ1-5; CDR3aa: CASSVGGQPQHF; CDR3nt: TGTGCCAGCAGTGTAGGAGGTCAGCCCCAGCATTTT
v_gene: TRBV6-6; d_gene: .; abundance: .; j_gene: TRBJ1-5; CDR3aa: CASSDGFSNQPQHF; CDR3nt: TGTGCCAGCAGCGACGGGTTCAGCAATCAGCCCCAGCATTTT
v_gene: TRBV5-1; d_gene: .; abundance: .; j_gene: TRBJ2-1; CDR3aa: CASAFPEDSYNEQFF; CDR3nt: TGCGCCAGCGCTTTTCCGGAGGATTCCTACAATGAGCAGTTCTTC
v_gene: TRBV18; d_gene: TRBD1; abundance: .; j_gene: TRBJ1-2; CDR3aa: CASSTGDRGFDGYGYTF; CDR3nt: TGTGCCAGCTCAACGGGGGACAGGGGCTTCGACGGCTATGGCTACACCTTC
v_gene: TRBV7-4; d_gene: .; abundance: .; j_gene: TRBJ2-7; CDR3aa: CASSLVRQYF; CDR3nt: TGTGCCAGCAGCTTAGTAAGGCAGTACTTC
v_gene: TRBV28; d_gene: .; abundance: few; j_gene: TRBJ2-1; CDR3aa: CASSTPTAENYNEQFF; CDR3nt: TGTGCCAGCAGTACCCCGACAGCAGAAAACTACAATGAGCAGTTCTTC
v_gene: TRBV4-1; d_gene: .; abundance: .; j_gene: TRBJ1-3; CDR3aa: CASSTSTQGSSGNTIYF; CDR3nt: TGCGCCAGCAGTACGTCTACTCAGGGAAGCTCTGGAAACACCATATATTTT
v_gene: TRBV18; d_gene: .; abundance: .; j_gene: TRBJ1-6; CDR3aa: CASSPSGGRAYNSPLHF; CDR3nt: TGTGCCAGCTCACCCAGCGGGGGAAGGGCGTATAATTCACCCCTCCACTTT
v_gene: TRBV6-5; d_gene: TRBD2; abundance: .; j_gene: TRBJ2-7; CDR3aa: CATREADSYEQYF; CDR3nt: TGTGCCACCCGGGAGGCCGATTCCTACGAGCAGTACTTC
v_gene: TRBV9; d_gene: .; abundance: .; j_gene: TRBJ2-1; CDR3aa: CASSVASGSGGEQFF; CDR3nt: TGTGCCAGCAGCGTAGCTTCAGGGTCTGGTGGTGAGCAGTTCTTC
v_gene: TRBV15; d_gene: .; abundance: .; j_gene: TRBJ1-5; CDR3aa: CATSRPTYQPQHF; CDR3nt: TGTGCCACCAGCAGACCCACTTATCAGCCCCAGCATTTT
v_gene: TRBV29-1; d_gene: TRBD1; abundance: .; j_gene: TRBJ2-2; CDR3aa: CSVGGQGANTGELFF; CDR3nt: TGCAGCGTGGGGGGACAGGGGGCAAACACCGGGGAGCTGTTTTTT
v_gene: TRBV4-2; d_gene: .; abundance: .; j_gene: TRBJ1-1; CDR3aa: CASSQVGQRANTEAFF; CDR3nt: TGTGCCAGCAGCCAAGTCGGACAGCGGGCGAACACTGAAGCTTTCTTT
v_gene: TRBV5-1; d_gene: .; abundance: .; j_gene: TRBJ2-7; CDR3aa: CASSLGQGGDEQYF; CDR3nt: TGCGCCAGCAGCTTGGGACAGGGAGGAGACGAGCAGTACTTC
v_gene: TRBV2; d_gene: .; abundance: .; j_gene: TRBJ2-6; CDR3aa: CASTKGVRQLSGANVLTF; CDR3nt: TGTGCCAGCACCAAAGGGGTTCGACAGCTCTCTGGGGCCAACGTCCTGACTTTC
v_gene: TRBV6-5; d_gene: .; abundance: few; j_gene: TRBJ1-1; CDR3aa: CASRRQLNTEAFF; CDR3nt: TGTGCCAGCAGACGACAGCTCAACACTGAAGCTTTCTTT
v_gene: TRBV5-1; d_gene: .; abundance: .; j_gene: TRBJ2-5; CDR3aa: CASSRVVQETQYF; CDR3nt: TGCGCCAGCAGCCGCGTGGTCCAAGAGACCCAGTACTTC
v_gene: TRBV7-8; d_gene: .; abundance: .; j_gene: TRBJ1-1; CDR3aa: CASLDLNTEAFF; CDR3nt: TGTGCCAGTCTGGATCTGAACACTGAAGCTTTCTTT
v_gene: TRBV29-1; d_gene: .; abundance: once; j_gene: TRBJ1-6; CDR3aa: CSVKGPANNSPLHF; CDR3nt: TGCAGCGTTAAAGGCCCTGCTAATAATTCACCCCTCCACTTT
v_gene: TRBV7-2; d_gene: .; abundance: .; j_gene: TRBJ2-3; CDR3aa: CASTLGFSSTDTQYF; CDR3nt: TGTGCCAGCACCCTAGGGTTCTCTAGCACAGATACGCAGTATTTT
v_gene: TRBV21-1; d_gene: .; abundance: .; j_gene: TRBJ2-7; CDR3aa: CASSNRGSGEQYF; CDR3nt: TGTGCCAGCAGCAACAGGGGATCGGGCGAGCAGTACTTC
v_gene: TRBV9; d_gene: TRBD2; abundance: .; j_gene: TRBJ2-3; CDR3aa: CASSLGLAGGVTDTQYF; CDR3nt: TGTGCCAGCAGCCTTGGACTAGCGGGAGGTGTTACAGATACGCAGTATTTT
v_gene: TRBV18; d_gene: TRBD1; abundance: few; j_gene: TRBJ2-7; CDR3aa: CASSPGGTGRYEQYF; CDR3nt: TGTGCCAGCTCACCAGGCGGGACAGGGCGTTACGAGCAGTACTTC
v_gene: TRBV7-2; d_gene: TRBD1; abundance: .; j_gene: TRBJ2-5; CDR3aa: CASSLVSGTGRETQYF; CDR3nt: TGTGCCAGCAGCTTAGTATCAGGGACAGGGCGGGAGACCCAGTACTTC
v_gene: TRBV6-5; d_gene: .; abundance: .; j_gene: TRBJ2-5; CDR3aa: CASIRGETQYF; CDR3nt: TGTGCCAGCATCAGAGGAGAGACCCAGTACTTC
v_gene: TRBV18; d_gene: .; abundance: .; j_gene: TRBJ1-4; CDR3aa: CASSPLQGTNEKLFF; CDR3nt: TGTGCCAGCTCACCACTGCAGGGGACTAATGAAAAACTGTTTTTT
v_gene: TRBV28; d_gene: TRBD1; abundance: once; j_gene: TRBJ2-1; CDR3aa: CASRWPGQGYNEQFF; CDR3nt: TGTGCCAGCAGGTGGCCGGGACAGGGATACAATGAGCAGTTCTTC
v_gene: TRBV6-1; d_gene: .; abundance: .; j_gene: TRBJ2-1; CDR3aa: CASSLGPTGNEQFF; CDR3nt: TGTGCCAGCAGCCTGGGACCAACGGGAAATGAGCAGTTCTTC
v_gene: TRBV28; d_gene: .; abundance: once; j_gene: TRBJ1-3; CDR3aa: CASREGAADSGNTIYF; CDR3nt: TGTGCCAGCAGAGAAGGAGCGGCAGATTCTGGAAACACCATATATTTT
v_gene: TRBV7-2; d_gene: TRBD1; abundance: .; j_gene: TRBJ1-1; CDR3aa: CASSFSPTGGTDTEAFF; CDR3nt: TGTGCCAGCAGCTTTAGCCCTACAGGGGGCACGGACACTGAAGCTTTCTTT
v_gene: TRBV7-8; d_gene: .; abundance: .; j_gene: TRBJ2-1; CDR3aa: CASSLEKGGQFF; CDR3nt: TGTGCCAGCAGCTTAGAAAAGGGGGGGCAGTTCTTC
v_gene: TRBV14; d_gene: .; abundance: .; j_gene: TRBJ2-7; CDR3aa: CASSQAGIPYEQYF; CDR3nt: TGTGCCAGCAGCCAAGCAGGAATTCCCTACGAGCAGTACTTC
v_gene: TRBV2; d_gene: .; abundance: .; j_gene: TRBJ2-2; CDR3aa: CASSESGTGELFF; CDR3nt: TGTGCCAGCAGTGAAAGTGGCACCGGGGAGCTGTTTTTT
v_gene: TRBV14; d_gene: .; abundance: .; j_gene: TRBJ2-1; CDR3aa: CASSRSELAGAQFF; CDR3nt: TGTGCCAGCAGCCGTTCGGAACTAGCCGGAGCACAGTTCTTC
v_gene: TRBV27; d_gene: TRBD1; abundance: .; j_gene: TRBJ2-7; CDR3aa: CASSMTGFPPEQYF; CDR3nt: TGTGCCAGCAGCATGACAGGGTTTCCACCAGAGCAGTACTTC
v_gene: TRBV19; d_gene: TRBD1; abundance: .; j_gene: TRBJ2-7; CDR3aa: CASRRTGSYEQYF; CDR3nt: TGTGCCAGTAGAAGGACAGGTTCCTACGAGCAGTACTTC
v_gene: TRBV30; d_gene: .; abundance: .; j_gene: TRBJ1-2; CDR3aa: CAWSVNIGYTF; CDR3nt: TGTGCCTGGAGTGTCAATATTGGCTACACCTTC
v_gene: TRBV5-1; d_gene: .; abundance: .; j_gene: TRBJ1-2; CDR3aa: CASSLREDSYGYTF; CDR3nt: TGCGCCAGCAGCTTGAGGGAGGATAGCTATGGCTACACCTTC
v_gene: TRBV6-6; d_gene: .; abundance: .; j_gene: TRBJ1-1; CDR3aa: CASSWGRNTEAFF; CDR3nt: TGTGCCAGCAGTTGGGGAAGGAACACTGAAGCTTTCTTT
v_gene: TRBV7-6; d_gene: .; abundance: .; j_gene: TRBJ2-5; CDR3aa: CASSLKGQETQYF; CDR3nt: TGTGCCAGCAGCTTAAAGGGGCAAGAGACCCAGTACTTC
v_gene: TRBV4-1; d_gene: .; abundance: .; j_gene: TRBJ2-7; CDR3aa: CASSQETAGPEGQYF; CDR3nt: TGCGCCAGCAGCCAAGAAACAGCGGGCCCCGAGGGGCAGTACTTC
v_gene: TRBV5-6; d_gene: .; abundance: .; j_gene: TRBJ1-1; CDR3aa: CASTKLTVGTEAFF; CDR3nt: TGTGCCAGCACCAAACTTACGGTGGGGACTGAAGCTTTCTTT
v_gene: TRBV16; d_gene: .; abundance: .; j_gene: TRBJ2-1; CDR3aa: CASSQSYTSGEQFF; CDR3nt: TGTGCCAGCAGCCAATCATACACCTCGGGTGAGCAGTTCTTC
v_gene: TRBV5-4; d_gene: .; abundance: .; j_gene: TRBJ2-7; CDR3aa: CASSLATSGGGAYEQYF; CDR3nt: TGTGCCAGCAGCTTGGCGACTAGTGGAGGTGGGGCTTACGAGCAGTACTTC